The sequence of this TCR beta chain was determined in a study of T cell repertoires in cytomegalovirus infection. General observations from the study: Dominating the ex vivo response were HLA-C-restricted CMV-specific TCR beta clonotypes. Totalled public TCR beta family frequency picked out people who carried CMV plus the relevant HLA.

TCRdb analysed the reads with MiXCR anew, one entry per CDR3 protein. Of about 250,000 distinct CDR3 sequences listed, roughly an eighth are singletons. This clonotype was seen repeatedly, ten times or more. Its antigen is not identified. Specimen: PBMCs. The TCR comes from a human donor in good health (CMV status not recorded). Some clones in this sample may be carry-over from other donors' samples.

CDR3 in DNA: TGTGCCAGCAGCGACACCGGGGCCTATGGCTACACCTTC. Encoded protein: CASSDTGAYGYTF. V is TRBV11-3 and J is TRBJ1-2, with D possibly TRBD1 on 5 matching bases. Germline assignment: CDR1 SGHNT and CDR2 YENEEA. This CDR3 comprises 13 residues. V lost 5 bases to trimming and J lost 4 bases, with 11 bases between them.